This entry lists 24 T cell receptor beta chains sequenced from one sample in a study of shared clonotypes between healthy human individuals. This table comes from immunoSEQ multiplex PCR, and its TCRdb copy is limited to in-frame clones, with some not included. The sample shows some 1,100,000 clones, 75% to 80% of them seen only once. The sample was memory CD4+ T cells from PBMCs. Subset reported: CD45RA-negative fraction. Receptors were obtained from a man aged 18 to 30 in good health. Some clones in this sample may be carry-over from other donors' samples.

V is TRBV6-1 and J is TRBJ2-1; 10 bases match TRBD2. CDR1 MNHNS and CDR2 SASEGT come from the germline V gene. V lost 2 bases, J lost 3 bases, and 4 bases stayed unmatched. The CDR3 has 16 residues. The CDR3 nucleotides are TGTGCCAGCAGTGAACTTCGGACTAGCGGCTACAATGAGCAGTTCTTC. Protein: CASSELRTSGYNEQFF.

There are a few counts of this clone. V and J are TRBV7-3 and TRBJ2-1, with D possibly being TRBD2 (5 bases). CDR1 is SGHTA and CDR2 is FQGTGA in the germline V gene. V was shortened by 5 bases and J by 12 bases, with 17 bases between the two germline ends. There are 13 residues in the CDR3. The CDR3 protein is CASSLQGRDSQFF. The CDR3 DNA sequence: TGTGCCAGCAGCCTCCAAGGTCGGGATTCGCAGTTCTTC.

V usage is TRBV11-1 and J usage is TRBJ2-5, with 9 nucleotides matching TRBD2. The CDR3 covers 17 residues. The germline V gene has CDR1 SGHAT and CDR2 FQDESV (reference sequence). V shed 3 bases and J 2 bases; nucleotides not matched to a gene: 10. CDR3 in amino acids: CASSLGLYSGSQETQYF. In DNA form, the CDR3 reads TGTGCCAGCAGCTTGGGACTATATAGCGGGAGTCAAGAGACCCAGTACTTC. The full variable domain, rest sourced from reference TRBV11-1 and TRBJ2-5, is EAEVAQSPRYKITEKSQAVAFWCDPISGHATLYWYRQILGQGPELLVQFQDESVVDDSQLPKDRFSAERLKGVDSTLKIQPAELGDSAMYLCASSLGLYSGSQETQYFGPGTRLLVL.

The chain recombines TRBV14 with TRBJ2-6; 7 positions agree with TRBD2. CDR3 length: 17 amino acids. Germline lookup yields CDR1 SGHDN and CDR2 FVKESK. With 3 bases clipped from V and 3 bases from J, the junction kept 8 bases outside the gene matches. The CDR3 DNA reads TGTGCCAGCAGCCAGGGGAGAGGACTAGATGGGGCCAACGTCCTGACTTTC. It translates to CASSQGRGLDGANVLTF.

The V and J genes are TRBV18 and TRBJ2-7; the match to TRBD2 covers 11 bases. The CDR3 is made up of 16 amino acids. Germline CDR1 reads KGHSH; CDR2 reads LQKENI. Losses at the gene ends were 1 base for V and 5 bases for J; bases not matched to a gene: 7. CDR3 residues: CASSPQLAGGPHEQYF. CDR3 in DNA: TGTGCCAGCTCACCACAGCTAGCGGGAGGTCCCCACGAGCAGTACTTC.

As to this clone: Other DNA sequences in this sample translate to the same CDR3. CDR3 in amino acids: CASSSVYSGNTIYF. CDR3 nucleotide sequence: TGTGCCAGCAGCTCGGTTTACTCTGGAAACACCATATATTTT. The chain links TRBV5-8 to TRBJ1-3, with D unresolved. The germline V gene encodes CDR1 SGHTS and CDR2 YDEGEE. This CDR3 spans 14 amino acids. Trimming took 3 bases from V and 0 from J, leaving 7 bases between them.

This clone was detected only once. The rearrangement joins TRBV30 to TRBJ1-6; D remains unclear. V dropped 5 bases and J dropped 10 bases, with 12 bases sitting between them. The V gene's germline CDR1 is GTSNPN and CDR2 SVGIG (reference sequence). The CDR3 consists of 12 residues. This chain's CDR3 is CAWWRPGSPLHF. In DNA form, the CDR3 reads TGTGCCTGGTGGAGGCCGGGATCACCCCTCCACTTT.

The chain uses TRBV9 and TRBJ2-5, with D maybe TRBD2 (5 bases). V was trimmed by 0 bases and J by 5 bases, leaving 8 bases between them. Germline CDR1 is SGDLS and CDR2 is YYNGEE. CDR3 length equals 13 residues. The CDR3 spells CASSVVSGETQYF. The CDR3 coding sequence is TGTGCCAGCAGCGTAGTGTCGGGGGAGACCCAGTACTTC.

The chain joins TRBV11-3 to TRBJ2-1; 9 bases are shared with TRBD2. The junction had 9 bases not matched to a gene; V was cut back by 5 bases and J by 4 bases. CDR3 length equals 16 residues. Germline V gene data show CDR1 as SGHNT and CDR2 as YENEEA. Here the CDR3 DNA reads TGTGCCAGCAGCCCTCGGAGGCGGGAGGGTTACAATGAGCAGTTCTTC. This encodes CASSPRRREGYNEQFF. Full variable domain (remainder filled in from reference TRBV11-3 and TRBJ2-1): EAGVVQSPRYKIIEKKQPVAFWCNPISGHNTLYWYLQNLGQGPELLIRYENEEAVDDSQLPKDRFSAERLKGVDSTLKIQPAELGDSAVYLCASSPRRREGYNEQFFGPGTRLTVL.

CDR3 nucleotides: TGTGCCAGCAGCGCTTTAGCATCCGGGGAGCTGTTTTTT. This codes for CASSALASGELFF. The chain uses TRBV11-3 and TRBJ2-2; D ambiguous. The CDR3 sequence is 13 residues long. Trimming removed 5 bases at V and 6 bases at J, with 10 bases between. Looked up from germline, CDR1 is SGHNT and CDR2 is YENEEA.

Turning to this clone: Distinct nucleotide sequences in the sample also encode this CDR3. CDR3 sequence (DNA): TGTGCCAGTAGTATCGACAGTGATCAGCCCCAGCATTTT. Amino acids: CASSIDSDQPQHF. The chain combines TRBV19 with TRBJ1-5, with TRBD1 as a possible D gene (5 bases). This CDR3 spans 13 amino acids. V lost 3 bases, J lost 5 bases, and 8 bases lay in between. Germline CDR1 is LNHDA and CDR2 is SQIVND (reference sequence).

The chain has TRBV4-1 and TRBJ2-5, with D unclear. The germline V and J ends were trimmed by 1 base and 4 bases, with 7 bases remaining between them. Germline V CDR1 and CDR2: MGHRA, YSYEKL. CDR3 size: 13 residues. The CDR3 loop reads CASSQVWGETQYF. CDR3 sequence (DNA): TGCGCCAGCAGCCAAGTATGGGGAGAGACCCAGTACTTC.

The CDR3, as DNA: TGTGCCAGCACGGTCGGCAGGGGTGAGGGCTACACCTTC. This gives the protein CASTVGRGEGYTF. This chain uses TRBV6-1 with TRBJ1-2; TRBD1 is a possible D gene (6 bases). The CDR3 is 13 residues long. Germline CDR1 reads MNHNS; CDR2 reads SASEGT. The ends were cut back, 7 bases at V and 8 bases at J, with 17 bases in the middle.

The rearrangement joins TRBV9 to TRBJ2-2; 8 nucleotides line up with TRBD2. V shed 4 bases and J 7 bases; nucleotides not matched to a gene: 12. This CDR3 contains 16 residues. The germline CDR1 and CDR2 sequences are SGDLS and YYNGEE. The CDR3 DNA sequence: TGTGCCAGCAGCTCTTACTCAGCGGGAGCGGTCGGGGAGCTGTTTTTT. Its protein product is CASSSYSAGAVGELFF.

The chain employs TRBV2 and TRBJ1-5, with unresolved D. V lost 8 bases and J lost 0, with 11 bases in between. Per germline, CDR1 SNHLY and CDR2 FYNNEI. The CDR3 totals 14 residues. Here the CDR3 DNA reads TGTGCCAGCGGTCCGCAGGTTAGCAATCAGCCCCAGCATTTT. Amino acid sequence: CASGPQVSNQPQHF.

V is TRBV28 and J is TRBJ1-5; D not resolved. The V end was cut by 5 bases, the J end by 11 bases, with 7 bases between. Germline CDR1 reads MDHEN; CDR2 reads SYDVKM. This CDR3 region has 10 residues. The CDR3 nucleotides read TGTGCCAGCAGTGCGCGGGCCCAGCATTTT. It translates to CASSARAQHF.

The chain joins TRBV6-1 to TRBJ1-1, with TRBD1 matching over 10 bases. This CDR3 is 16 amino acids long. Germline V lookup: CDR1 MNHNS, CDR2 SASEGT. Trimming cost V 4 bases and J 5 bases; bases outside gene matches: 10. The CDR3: CASSGQGAGLRTEAFF. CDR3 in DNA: TGTGCCAGCAGTGGACAGGGGGCCGGGCTGAGGACTGAAGCTTTCTTT.

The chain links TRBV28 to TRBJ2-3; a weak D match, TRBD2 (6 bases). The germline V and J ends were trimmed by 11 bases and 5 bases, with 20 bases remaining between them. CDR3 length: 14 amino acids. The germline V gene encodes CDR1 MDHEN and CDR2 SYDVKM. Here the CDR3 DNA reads TGTGCCGCAACTGGGGGAGGCGGTAAAGATACGCAGTATTTT. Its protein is CAATGGGGKDTQYF.

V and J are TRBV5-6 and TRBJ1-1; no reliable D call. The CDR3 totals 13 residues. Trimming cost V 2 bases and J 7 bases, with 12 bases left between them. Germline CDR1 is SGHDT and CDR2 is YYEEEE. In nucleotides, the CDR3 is TGTGCCAGCAGCTTAAAATTCGGTTTTGAAGCTTTCTTT. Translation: CASSLKFGFEAFF.

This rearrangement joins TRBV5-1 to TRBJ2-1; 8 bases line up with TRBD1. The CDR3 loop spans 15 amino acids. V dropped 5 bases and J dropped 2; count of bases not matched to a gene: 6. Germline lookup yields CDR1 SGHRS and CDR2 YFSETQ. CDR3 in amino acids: CASRRTGGAYNEQFF. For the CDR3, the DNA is TGCGCCAGCAGAAGAACAGGGGGTGCCTACAATGAGCAGTTCTTC.

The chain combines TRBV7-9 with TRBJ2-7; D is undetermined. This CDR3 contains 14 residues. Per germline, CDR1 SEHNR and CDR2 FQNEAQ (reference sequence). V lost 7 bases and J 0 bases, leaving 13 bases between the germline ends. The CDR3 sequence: CASTPFGSSYEQYF. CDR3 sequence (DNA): TGTGCCAGCACCCCCTTCGGTAGCTCCTACGAGCAGTACTTC.

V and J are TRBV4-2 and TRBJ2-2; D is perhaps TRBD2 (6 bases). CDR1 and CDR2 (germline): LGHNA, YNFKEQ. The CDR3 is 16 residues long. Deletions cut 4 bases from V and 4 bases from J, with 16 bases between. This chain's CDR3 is CASSPGDSGATGELFF. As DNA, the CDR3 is TGTGCCAGCAGCCCCGGGGATAGCGGCGCCACCGGGGAGCTGTTTTTT.

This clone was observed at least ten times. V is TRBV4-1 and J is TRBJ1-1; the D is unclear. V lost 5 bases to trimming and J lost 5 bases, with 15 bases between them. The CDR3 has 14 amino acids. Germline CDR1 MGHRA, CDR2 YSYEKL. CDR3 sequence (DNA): TGCGCCAGCAGCGGGCCCCTCCGAGGGACTGAAGCTTTCTTT. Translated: CASSGPLRGTEAFF.

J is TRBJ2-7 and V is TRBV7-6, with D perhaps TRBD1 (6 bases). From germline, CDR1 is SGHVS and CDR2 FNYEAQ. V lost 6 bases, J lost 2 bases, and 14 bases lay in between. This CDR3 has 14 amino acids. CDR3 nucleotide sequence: TGTGCCAGCAGTCCTTTCCAGGGGCCCTACGAGCAGTACTTC. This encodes CASSPFQGPYEQYF.